This TCR beta chain was recorded in a study of blood T cell repertoires in COVID-19. Only in-frame clones appear in the TCRdb table, and some are missing; sequencing was by immunoSEQ multiplex PCR. The sample has hundreds of thousands of clones, 87% seen once. Germline values: CDR1 SGHTA, CDR2 FQGNSA. The CDR3 consists of 14 residues. V lost 1 base to trimming and J lost 4 bases; unmatched junction nucleotides: 3. Sequenced: PBMCs or T cells enriched from blood (not recorded which). The sequence was obtained from a woman under 30 who had recovered from COVID-19. This chain connects TRBV7-2 to TRBJ1-1; 7 bases are shared with TRBD1. CDR3: CASSLDRGGTEAFF. Here the CDR3 DNA reads TGTGCCAGCAGCTTAGACAGGGGAGGCACTGAAGCTTTCTTT.